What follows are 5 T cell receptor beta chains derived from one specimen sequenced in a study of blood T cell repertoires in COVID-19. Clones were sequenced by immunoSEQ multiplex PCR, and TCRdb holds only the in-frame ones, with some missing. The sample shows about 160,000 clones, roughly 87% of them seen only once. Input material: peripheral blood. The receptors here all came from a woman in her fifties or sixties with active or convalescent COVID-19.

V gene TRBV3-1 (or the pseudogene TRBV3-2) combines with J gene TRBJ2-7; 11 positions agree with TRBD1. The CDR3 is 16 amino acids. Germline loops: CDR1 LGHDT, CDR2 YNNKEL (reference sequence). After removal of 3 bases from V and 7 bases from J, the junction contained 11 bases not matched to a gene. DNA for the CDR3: TGTGCCAGCAGCCATCCAACCGGGACAGGGGGAGGTGAGCAGTACTTC. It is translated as CASSHPTGTGGGEQYF.

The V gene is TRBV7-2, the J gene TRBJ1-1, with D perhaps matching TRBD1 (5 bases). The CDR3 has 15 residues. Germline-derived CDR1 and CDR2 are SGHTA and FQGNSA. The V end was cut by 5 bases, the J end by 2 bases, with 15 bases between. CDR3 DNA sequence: TGTGCCAGCAGCCCCCAGGGACTAGCCAACACTGAAGCTTTCTTT. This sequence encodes CASSPQGLANTEAFF.

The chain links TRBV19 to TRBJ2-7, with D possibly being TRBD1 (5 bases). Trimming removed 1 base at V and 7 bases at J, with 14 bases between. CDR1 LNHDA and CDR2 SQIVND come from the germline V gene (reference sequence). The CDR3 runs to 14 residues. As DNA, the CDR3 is TGTGCCAGTAGTATAGGATCTCAGGGTTGGGAGCAGTACTTC. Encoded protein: CASSIGSQGWEQYF. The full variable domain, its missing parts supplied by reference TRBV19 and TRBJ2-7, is DGGITQSPKYLFRKEGQNVTLSCEQNLNHDAMYWYRQDPGQGLRLIYYSQIVNDFQKGDIAEGYSVSREKKESFPLTVTSAQKNPTAFYLCASSIGSQGWEQYFGPGTRLTVT.

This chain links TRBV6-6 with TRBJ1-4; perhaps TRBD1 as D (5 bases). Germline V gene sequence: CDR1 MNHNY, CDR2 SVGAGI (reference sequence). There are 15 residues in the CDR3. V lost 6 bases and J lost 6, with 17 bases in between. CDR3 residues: CASSYRRREDEKLFF. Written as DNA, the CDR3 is TGTGCCAGCAGCTACAGGCGAAGGGAGGATGAAAAACTGTTTTTT.

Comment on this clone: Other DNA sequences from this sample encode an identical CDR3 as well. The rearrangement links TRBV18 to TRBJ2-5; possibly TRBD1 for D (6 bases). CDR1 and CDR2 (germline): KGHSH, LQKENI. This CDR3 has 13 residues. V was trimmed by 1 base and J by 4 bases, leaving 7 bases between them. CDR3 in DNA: TGTGCCAGCTCACCACAAGGGGGAGAGACCCAGTACTTC. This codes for CASSPQGGETQYF.